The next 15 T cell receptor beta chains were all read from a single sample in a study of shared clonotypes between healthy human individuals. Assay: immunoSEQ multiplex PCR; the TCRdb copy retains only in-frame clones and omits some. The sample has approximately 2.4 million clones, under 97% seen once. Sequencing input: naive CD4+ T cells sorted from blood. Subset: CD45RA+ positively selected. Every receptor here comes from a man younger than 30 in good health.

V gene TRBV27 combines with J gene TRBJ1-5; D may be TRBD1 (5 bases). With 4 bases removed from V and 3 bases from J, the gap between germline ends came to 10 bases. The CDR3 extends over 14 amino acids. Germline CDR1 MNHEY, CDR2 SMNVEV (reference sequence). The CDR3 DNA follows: TGTGCCAGCAGTTCCCGACAGTACAATCAGCCCCAGCATTTT. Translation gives CASSSRQYNQPQHF.

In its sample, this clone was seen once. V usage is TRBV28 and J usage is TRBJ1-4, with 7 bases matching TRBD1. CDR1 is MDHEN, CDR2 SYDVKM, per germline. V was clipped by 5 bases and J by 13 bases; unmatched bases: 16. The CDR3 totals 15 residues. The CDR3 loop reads CASSPQGQPGIRLFF. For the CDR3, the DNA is TGTGCCAGCAGTCCCCAGGGACAGCCGGGAATTAGACTGTTTTTT.

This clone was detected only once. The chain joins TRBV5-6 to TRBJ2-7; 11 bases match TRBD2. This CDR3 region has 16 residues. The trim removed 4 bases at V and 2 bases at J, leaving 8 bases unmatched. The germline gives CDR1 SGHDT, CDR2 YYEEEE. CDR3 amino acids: CASSMRLAGGPYEQYF. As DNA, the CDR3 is TGTGCCAGCAGCATGCGGCTAGCGGGAGGTCCCTACGAGCAGTACTTC.

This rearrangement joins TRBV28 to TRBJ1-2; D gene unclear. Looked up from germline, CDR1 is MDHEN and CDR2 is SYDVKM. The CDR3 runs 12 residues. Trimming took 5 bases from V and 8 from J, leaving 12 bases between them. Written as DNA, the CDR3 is TGTGCCAGCAGTGCCGATGAGAGGGGCTACACCTTC. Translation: CASSADERGYTF.

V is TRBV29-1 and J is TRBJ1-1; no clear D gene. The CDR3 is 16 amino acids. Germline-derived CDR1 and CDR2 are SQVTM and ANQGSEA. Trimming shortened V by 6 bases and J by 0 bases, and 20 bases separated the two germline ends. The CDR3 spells CSVAGRLDHMNTEAFF. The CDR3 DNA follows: TGCAGCGTCGCGGGCAGGCTAGATCATATGAACACTGAAGCTTTCTTT.

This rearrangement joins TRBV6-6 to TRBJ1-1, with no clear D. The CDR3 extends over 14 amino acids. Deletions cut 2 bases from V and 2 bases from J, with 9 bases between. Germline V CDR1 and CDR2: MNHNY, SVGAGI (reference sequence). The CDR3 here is CASSYGQQNTEAFF. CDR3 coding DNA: TGTGCCAGCAGTTACGGGCAGCAAAACACTGAAGCTTTCTTT.

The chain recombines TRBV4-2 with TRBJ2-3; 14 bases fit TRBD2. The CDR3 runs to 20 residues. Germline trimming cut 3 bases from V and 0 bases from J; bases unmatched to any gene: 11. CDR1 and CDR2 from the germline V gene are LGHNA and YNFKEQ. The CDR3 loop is CASSHSSLRLAGGSTDTQYF. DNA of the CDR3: TGTGCCAGCAGCCATTCCTCTCTCCGACTAGCGGGGGGGAGCACAGATACGCAGTATTTT.

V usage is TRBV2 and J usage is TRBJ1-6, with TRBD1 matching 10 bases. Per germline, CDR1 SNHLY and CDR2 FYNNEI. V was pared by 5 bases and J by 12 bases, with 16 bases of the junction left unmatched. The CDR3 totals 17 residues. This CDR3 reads CASSPDVGQGGKVPLHF. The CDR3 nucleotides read TGTGCCAGCAGTCCAGACGTCGGACAGGGGGGAAAGGTACCCCTCCACTTT.

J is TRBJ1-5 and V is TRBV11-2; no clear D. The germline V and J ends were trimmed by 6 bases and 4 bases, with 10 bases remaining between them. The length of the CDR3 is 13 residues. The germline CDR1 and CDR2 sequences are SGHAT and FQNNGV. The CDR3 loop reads CASSVATNQPQHF. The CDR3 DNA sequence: TGTGCCAGCAGTGTAGCCACGAATCAGCCCCAGCATTTT.

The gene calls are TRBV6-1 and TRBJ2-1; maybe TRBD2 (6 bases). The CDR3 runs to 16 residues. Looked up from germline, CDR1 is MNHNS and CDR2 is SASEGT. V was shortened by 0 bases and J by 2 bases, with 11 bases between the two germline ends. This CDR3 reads CASSEALAGPYNEQFF. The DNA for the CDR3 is TGTGCCAGCAGTGAAGCGCTGGCGGGACCCTACAATGAGCAGTTCTTC.

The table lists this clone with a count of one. Here the CDR3 DNA reads TGCGCCAGCAGCCTGGCCCTTACGGGAGATACGCAGTATTTT. Translation gives CASSLALTGDTQYF. This chain joins TRBV5-1 and TRBJ2-3; unclear D gene. Trimming shortened V by 4 bases and J by 5 bases, and 14 bases separated the two germline ends. Germline V gives CDR1 SGHRS, CDR2 YFSETQ. The CDR3 contains 14 residues.

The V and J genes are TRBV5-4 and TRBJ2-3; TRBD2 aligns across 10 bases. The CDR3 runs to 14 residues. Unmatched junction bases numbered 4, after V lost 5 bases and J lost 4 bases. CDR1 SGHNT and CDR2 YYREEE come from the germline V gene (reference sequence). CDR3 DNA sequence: TGTGCCAGCAGTAAAGCGGGAGGGCCAGATACGCAGTATTTT. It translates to CASSKAGGPDTQYF. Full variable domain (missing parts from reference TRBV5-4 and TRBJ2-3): ETGVTQSPTHLIKTRGQQVTLRCSSQSGHNTVSWYQQALGQGPQFIFQYYREEENGRGNFPPRFSGLQFPNYSSELNVNALELDDSALYLCASSKAGGPDTQYFGPGTRLTVL.

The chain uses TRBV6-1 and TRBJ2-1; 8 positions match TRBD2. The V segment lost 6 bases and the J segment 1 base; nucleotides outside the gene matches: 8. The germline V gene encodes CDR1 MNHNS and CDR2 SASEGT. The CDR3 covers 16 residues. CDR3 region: CASSELAALSYNEQFF. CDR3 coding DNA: TGTGCCAGCAGCGAACTAGCGGCCCTTTCCTACAATGAGCAGTTCTTC.

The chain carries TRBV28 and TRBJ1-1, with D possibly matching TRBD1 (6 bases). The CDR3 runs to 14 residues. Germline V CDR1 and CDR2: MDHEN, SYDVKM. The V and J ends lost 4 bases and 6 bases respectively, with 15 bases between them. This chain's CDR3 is CASSSQGREAEAFF. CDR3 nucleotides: TGTGCCAGCAGTTCACAGGGTCGGGAGGCTGAAGCTTTCTTT.

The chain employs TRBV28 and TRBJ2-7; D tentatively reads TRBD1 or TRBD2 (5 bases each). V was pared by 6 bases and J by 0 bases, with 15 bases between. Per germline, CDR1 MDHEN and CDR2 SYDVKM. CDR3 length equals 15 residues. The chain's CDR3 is CASSPGTISSYEQYF. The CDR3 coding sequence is TGTGCCAGCAGCCCCGGGACCATTAGCTCCTACGAGCAGTACTTC. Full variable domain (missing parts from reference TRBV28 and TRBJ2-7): DVKVTQSSRYLVKRTGEKVFLECVQDMDHENMFWYRQDPGLGLRLIYFSYDVKMKEKGDIPEGYSVSREKKERFSLILESASTNQTSMYLCASSPGTISSYEQYFGPGTRLTVT.